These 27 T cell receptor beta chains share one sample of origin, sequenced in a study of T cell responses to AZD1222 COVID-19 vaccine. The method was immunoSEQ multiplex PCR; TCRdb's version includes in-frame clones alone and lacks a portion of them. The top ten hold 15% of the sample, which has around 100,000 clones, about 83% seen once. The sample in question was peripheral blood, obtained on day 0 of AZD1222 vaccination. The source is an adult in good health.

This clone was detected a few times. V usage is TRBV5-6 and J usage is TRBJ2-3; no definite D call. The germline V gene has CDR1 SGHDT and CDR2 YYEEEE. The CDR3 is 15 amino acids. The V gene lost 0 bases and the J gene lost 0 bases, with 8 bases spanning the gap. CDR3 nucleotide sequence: TGTGCCAGCAGCTTGGGACTGGAAAGCACAGATACGCAGTATTTT. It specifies CASSLGLESTDTQYF.

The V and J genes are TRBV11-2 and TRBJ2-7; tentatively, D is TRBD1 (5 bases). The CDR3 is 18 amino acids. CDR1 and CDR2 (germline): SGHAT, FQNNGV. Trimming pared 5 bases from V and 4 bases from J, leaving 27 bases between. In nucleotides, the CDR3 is TGTGCCAGCAGCCCTACACCGCTCGATGGGGCTTGGGATTACGAGCAGTACTTC. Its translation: CASSPTPLDGAWDYEQYF. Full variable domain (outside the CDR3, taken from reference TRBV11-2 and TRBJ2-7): EAGVAQSPRYKIIEKRQSVAFWCNPISGHATLYWYQQILGQGPKLLIQFQNNGVVDDSQLPKDRFSAERLKGVDSTLKIQPAKLEDSAVYLCASSPTPLDGAWDYEQYFGPGTRLTVT.

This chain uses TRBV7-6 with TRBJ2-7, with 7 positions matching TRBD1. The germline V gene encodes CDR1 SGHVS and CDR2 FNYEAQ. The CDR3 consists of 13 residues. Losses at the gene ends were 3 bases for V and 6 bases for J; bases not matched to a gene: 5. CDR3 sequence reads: CASSFDRVAEQYF. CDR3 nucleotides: TGTGCCAGCAGCTTTGACAGGGTGGCCGAGCAGTACTTC.

The CDR3 sequence: CASSLAGGPNEQFF. CDR3 nucleotides: TGTGCCAGCAGCTTGGCGGGGGGGCCCAATGAGCAGTTCTTC. The rearrangement links TRBV11-3 to TRBJ2-1, with 9 nucleotides matching TRBD2. J was trimmed by 6 bases and V by 3 bases; bases with no gene match: 3. CDR3 length: 14 residues. CDR1 is SGHNT, CDR2 YENEEA, per germline.

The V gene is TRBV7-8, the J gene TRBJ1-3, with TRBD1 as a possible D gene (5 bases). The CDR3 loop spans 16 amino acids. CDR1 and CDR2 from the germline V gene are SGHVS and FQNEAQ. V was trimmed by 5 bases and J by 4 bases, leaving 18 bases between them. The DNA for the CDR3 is TGTGCCAGCAGCCTAAACCCGGGACTGGGAGGAAACACCATATATTTT. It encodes CASSLNPGLGGNTIYF.

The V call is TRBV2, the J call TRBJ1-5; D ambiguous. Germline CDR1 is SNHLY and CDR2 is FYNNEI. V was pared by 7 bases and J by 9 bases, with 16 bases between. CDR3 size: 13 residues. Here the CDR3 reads CASTTGPPRPQHF. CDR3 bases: TGTGCCAGCACCACCGGACCTCCTCGGCCCCAGCATTTT.

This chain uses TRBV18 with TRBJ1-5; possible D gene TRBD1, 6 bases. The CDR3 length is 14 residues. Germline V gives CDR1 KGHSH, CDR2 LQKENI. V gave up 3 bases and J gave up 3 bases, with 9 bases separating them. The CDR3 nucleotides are TGTGCCAGCTCACCGGACAGACCCAATCAGCCCCAGCATTTT. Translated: CASSPDRPNQPQHF.

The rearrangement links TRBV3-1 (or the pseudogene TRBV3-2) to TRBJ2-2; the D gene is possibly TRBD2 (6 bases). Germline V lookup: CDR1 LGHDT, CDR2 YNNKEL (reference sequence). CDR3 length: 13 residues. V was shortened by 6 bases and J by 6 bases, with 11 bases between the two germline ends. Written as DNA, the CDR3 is TGTGCCAGCAGACCGACGGGGGCCGGGGAGCTGTTTTTT. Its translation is CASRPTGAGELFF.

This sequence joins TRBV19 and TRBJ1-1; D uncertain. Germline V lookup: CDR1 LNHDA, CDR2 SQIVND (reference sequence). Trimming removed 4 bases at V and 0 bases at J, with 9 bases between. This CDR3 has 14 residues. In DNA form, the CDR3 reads TGTGCCAGTAGTAGCGGCAGGATGAACACTGAAGCTTTCTTT. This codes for CASSSGRMNTEAFF. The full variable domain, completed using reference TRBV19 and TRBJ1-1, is DGGITQSPKYLFRKEGQNVTLSCEQNLNHDAMYWYRQDPGQGLRLIYYSQIVNDFQKGDIAEGYSVSREKKESFPLTVTSAQKNPTAFYLCASSSGRMNTEAFFGQGTRLTVV.

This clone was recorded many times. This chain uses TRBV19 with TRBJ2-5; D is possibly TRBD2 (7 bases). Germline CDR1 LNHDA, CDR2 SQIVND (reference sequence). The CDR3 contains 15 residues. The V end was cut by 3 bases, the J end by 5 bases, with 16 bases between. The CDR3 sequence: CASSISRGATETQYF. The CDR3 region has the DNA TGTGCCAGTAGTATTTCCCGGGGGGCCACTGAGACCCAGTACTTC.

The CDR3 region is CASSQAHGQENGYTF. The CDR3 DNA reads TGTGCCAGCAGCCAAGCCCACGGACAGGAAAATGGCTACACCTTC. This sequence joins TRBV3-1 (or the pseudogene TRBV3-2) and TRBJ1-2; 7 bases line up with TRBD1. The J segment lost 6 bases and the V segment lost 1 base, leaving 8 bases of the junction unmatched. There are 15 residues in the CDR3. Germline V gene lookup returns CDR1 LGHDT and CDR2 YNNKEL (reference sequence).

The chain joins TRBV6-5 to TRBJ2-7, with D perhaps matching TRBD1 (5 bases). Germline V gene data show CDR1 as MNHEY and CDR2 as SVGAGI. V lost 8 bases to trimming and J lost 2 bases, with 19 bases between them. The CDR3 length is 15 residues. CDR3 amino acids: CASLIGEDKTYEQYF. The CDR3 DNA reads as TGTGCCAGCCTCATAGGAGAGGACAAGACCTACGAGCAGTACTTC.

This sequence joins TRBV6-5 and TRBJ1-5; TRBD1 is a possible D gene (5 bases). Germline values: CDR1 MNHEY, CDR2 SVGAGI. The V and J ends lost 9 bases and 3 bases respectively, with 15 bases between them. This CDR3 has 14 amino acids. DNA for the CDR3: TGTGCCAGTGGGGATGGGGGACTCAATCAGCCCCAGCATTTT. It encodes CASGDGGLNQPQHF.

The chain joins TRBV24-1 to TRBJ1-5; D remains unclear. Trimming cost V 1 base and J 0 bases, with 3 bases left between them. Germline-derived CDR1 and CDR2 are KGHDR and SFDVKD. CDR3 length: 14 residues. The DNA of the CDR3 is TGTGCCACCAGTGATTTCGATAGCAATCAGCCCCAGCATTTT. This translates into CATSDFDSNQPQHF.

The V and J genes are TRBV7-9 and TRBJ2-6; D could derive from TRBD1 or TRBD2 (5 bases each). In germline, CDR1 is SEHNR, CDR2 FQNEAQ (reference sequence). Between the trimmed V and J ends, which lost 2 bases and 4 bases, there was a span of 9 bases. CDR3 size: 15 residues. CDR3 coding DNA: TGTGCCAGCAGCTTACAGGGAGTAGGGGCCAACGTCCTGACTTTC. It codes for CASSLQGVGANVLTF.

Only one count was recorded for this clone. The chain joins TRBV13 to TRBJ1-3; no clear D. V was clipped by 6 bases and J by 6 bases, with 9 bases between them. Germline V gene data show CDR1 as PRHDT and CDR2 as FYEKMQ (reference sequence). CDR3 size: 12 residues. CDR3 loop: CASSSIKNTIYF. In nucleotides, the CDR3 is TGTGCCAGCAGTTCAATTAAAAACACCATATATTTT.

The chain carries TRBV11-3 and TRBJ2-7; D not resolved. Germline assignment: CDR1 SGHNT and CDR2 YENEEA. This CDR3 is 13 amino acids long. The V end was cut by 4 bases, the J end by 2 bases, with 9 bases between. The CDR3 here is CASSSGEAYEQYF. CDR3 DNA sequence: TGTGCCAGCAGCTCTGGGGAAGCCTACGAGCAGTACTTC.

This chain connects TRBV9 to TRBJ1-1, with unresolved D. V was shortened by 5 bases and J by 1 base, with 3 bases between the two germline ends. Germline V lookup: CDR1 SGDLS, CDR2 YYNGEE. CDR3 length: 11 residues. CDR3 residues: CASRANTEAFF. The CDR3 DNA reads TGTGCCAGCAGAGCGAACACTGAAGCTTTCTTT.

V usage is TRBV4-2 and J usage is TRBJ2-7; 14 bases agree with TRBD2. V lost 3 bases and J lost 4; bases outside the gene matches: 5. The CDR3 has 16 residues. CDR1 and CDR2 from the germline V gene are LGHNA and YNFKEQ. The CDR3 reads CASSQGLAGEMYEQYF. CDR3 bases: TGTGCCAGCAGCCAGGGACTAGCGGGAGAAATGTACGAGCAGTACTTC.

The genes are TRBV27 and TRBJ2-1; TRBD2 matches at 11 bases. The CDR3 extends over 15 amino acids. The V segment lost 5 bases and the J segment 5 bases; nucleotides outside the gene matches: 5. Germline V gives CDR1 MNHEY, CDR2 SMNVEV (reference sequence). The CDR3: CASSRSSGGDNEQFF. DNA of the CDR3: TGTGCCAGCAGTCGAAGTAGCGGGGGGGACAATGAGCAGTTCTTC.

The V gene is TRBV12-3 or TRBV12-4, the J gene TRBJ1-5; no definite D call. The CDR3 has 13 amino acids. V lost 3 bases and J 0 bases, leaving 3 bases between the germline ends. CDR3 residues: CASSFRSNQPQHF. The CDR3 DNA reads TGTGCCAGCAGTTTCCGTAGCAATCAGCCCCAGCATTTT.

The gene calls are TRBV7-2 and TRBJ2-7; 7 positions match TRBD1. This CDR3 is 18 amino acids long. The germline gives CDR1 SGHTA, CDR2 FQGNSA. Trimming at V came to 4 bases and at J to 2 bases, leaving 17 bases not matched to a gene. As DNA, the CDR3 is TGTGCCAGCAGCTGGGGAACCGGACAGGTAGGGGTCCCCTACGAGCAGTACTTC. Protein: CASSWGTGQVGVPYEQYF.

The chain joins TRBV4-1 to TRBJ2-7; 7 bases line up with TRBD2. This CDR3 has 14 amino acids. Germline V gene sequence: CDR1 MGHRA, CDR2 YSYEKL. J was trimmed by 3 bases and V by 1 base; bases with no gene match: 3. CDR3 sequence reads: CASSQGSSGYEQYF. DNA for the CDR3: TGCGCCAGCAGCCAAGGCTCTAGCGGCTACGAGCAGTACTTC.

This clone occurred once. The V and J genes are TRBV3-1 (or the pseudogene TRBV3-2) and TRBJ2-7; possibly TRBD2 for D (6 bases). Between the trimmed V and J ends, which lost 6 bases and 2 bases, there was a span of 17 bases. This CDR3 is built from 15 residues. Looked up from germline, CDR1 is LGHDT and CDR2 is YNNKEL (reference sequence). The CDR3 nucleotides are TGTGCCAGCAGTCATACCGGGACTGAAGCCTACGAGCAGTACTTC. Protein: CASSHTGTEAYEQYF.

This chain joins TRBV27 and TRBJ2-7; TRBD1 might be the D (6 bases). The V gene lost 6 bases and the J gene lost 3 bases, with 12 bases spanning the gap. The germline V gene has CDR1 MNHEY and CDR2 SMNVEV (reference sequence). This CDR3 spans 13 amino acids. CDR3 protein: CASRPGTFYEQYF. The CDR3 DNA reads TGTGCCAGCAGACCCGGGACATTCTACGAGCAGTACTTC.

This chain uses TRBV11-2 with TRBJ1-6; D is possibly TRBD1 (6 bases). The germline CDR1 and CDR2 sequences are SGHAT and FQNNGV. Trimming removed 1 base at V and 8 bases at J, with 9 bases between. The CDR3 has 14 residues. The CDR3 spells CASSLVAGDSPLHF. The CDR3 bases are TGTGCCAGCAGCTTAGTCGCAGGGGATTCACCCCTCCACTTT.

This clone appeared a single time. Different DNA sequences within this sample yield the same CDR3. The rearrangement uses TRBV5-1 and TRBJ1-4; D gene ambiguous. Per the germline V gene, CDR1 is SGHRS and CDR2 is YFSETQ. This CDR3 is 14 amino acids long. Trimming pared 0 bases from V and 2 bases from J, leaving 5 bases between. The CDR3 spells CASSLDSTNEKLFF. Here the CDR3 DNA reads TGCGCCAGCAGCTTGGACAGCACTAATGAAAAACTGTTTTTT.